This record covers a single T cell receptor beta chain. This sample is part of a study of shared T cell receptors in the human thymus. The CDR3 runs to 16 residues. Germline CDR1 SGDLS, CDR2 YYNGEE. Trimming cost V 0 bases and J 3 bases; bases outside gene matches: 7. Data came from immunoSEQ multiplex PCR; TCRdb stores just in-frame clones and leaves some out. The sample holds 700,000 to 750,000 clones, approximately 85% seen once. This sample also belongs to another study, concerning human thymus T cells.

Material for sequencing was thymocytes. This clonotype originated in a girl under three years old with a congenital heart defect. The chain links TRBV9 to TRBJ2-5, with 8 nucleotides matching TRBD2. Here the CDR3 reads CASSVGLPAGEETQYF. Here the CDR3 DNA reads TGTGCCAGCAGCGTAGGTCTTCCAGCGGGGGAAGAGACCCAGTACTTC.